These 22 T cell receptor beta chains originate from one sample sequenced in a study of beta chain features in type 1 diabetes. The study's findings and limits: Shortening that was moderate but significant affected the TCRB CDR3s of Type 1 diabetes patients in all four CD4+ subsets.

The investigators reverse transcribed all of the isolated RNA, so they sequenced expressed TCRB transcripts. Assay: immunoSEQ multiplex PCR; the TCRdb copy retains only in-frame clones and omits some. The sample records 500,000 to 800,000 clones, approximately 13% being singletons. No antigen has been identified for these receptors. Sequencing was done on a sample of naive CD4+ T cells from blood. The receptor set was obtained from a man aged 30 to 45 with type 1 diabetes.

The rearrangement uses TRBV9 and TRBJ2-7; possible D gene TRBD1, 6 bases. There are 15 residues in the CDR3. CDR1 SGDLS and CDR2 YYNGEE come from the germline V gene. Trimming took 0 bases from V and 5 from J, leaving 15 bases between them. The CDR3 protein is CASSVAPTRDNEQYF. The CDR3 nucleotides are TGTGCCAGCAGCGTAGCCCCAACCCGGGACAACGAGCAGTACTTC.

J is TRBJ2-5 and V is TRBV14, with D possibly matching TRBD1 (6 bases). Germline CDR1 and CDR2: SGHDN and FVKESK. The V end was cut by 7 bases, the J end by 2 bases, with 14 bases between. The CDR3 contains 14 residues. The CDR3 nucleotides read TGTGCCAGCAAGGGGTACGGACAGCAAGAGACCCAGTACTTC. Translating it yields CASKGYGQQETQYF.

The table lists this clone with a few counts. The J gene is TRBJ1-1, the V gene TRBV6-5; 7 bases align to TRBD1. CDR3 length: 15 amino acids. Germline V lookup: CDR1 MNHEY, CDR2 SVGAGI. Losses at the gene ends were 2 bases for V and 3 bases for J; bases not matched to a gene: 6. The CDR3 sequence: CASSYGGTGDTEAFF. The CDR3 DNA sequence: TGTGCCAGCAGTTACGGGGGAACAGGGGACACTGAAGCTTTCTTT.

The chain uses TRBV2 and TRBJ1-5; D is undetermined. This CDR3 comprises 13 residues. Germline CDR1 is SNHLY and CDR2 is FYNNEI. V was pared by 4 bases and J by 7 bases, with 11 bases between. The CDR3 sequence: CASSAWPDQPQHF. The CDR3 nucleotides are TGTGCCAGCAGTGCTTGGCCGGACCAGCCCCAGCATTTT.

V usage is TRBV4-3 and J usage is TRBJ2-1; D may be TRBD1 (5 bases). Trimming shortened V by 9 bases and J by 2 bases, and 11 bases separated the two germline ends. Germline-derived CDR1 and CDR2 are LGHNA and YSLEER. The CDR3 runs to 13 residues. Here the CDR3 reads CASSQAPYNEQFF. In DNA form, the CDR3 reads TGCGCCAGTTCACAGGCCCCCTACAATGAGCAGTTCTTC.

J is TRBJ1-4 and V is TRBV27; 7 bases map to TRBD1. The V segment lost 4 bases and the J segment 7 bases; nucleotides outside the gene matches: 9. The CDR3 is 15 amino acids. The germline V gene encodes CDR1 MNHEY and CDR2 SMNVEV (reference sequence). CDR3 nucleotides: TGTGCCAGCAGTTCCTCCGGGACAGATCCTGAAAAACTGTTTTTT. It is translated as CASSSSGTDPEKLFF.

V usage is TRBV18 and J usage is TRBJ2-6; weak D call: TRBD2 (6 bases). The V end lost 3 bases, the J end lost 0 bases, and 9 bases lay between the germline ends. The CDR3 loop spans 16 amino acids. CDR1 is KGHSH and CDR2 is LQKENI in the germline V gene. The CDR3, as DNA: TGTGCCAGCTCACCTGGAGGGTTCTCTGGGGCCAACGTCCTGACTTTC. As protein: CASSPGGFSGANVLTF.

A word on this clone: The same CDR3 also results from other DNA sequences found in this sample. This chain uses TRBV29-1 with TRBJ2-5; D may be TRBD1 (5 bases). Deletions cut 4 bases from V and 1 base from J, with 7 bases between. The CDR3 runs to 12 residues. Germline V lookup: CDR1 SQVTM, CDR2 ANQGSEA. The CDR3 here is CSVGDSQETQYF. CDR3 DNA: TGCAGCGTTGGCGACAGCCAAGAGACCCAGTACTTC.

The table lists this clone with a few counts. The chain uses TRBV6-6 and TRBJ2-5; tentatively, D is TRBD1 (5 bases). The CDR3 loop spans 12 amino acids. V dropped 4 bases and J dropped 6 bases, with 9 bases sitting between them. CDR1 is MNHNY, CDR2 SVGAGI, per germline (reference sequence). The CDR3 DNA is TGTGCCAGCAGTTCACAGGAGAAGACCCAGTACTTC. Residues: CASSSQEKTQYF.

This clone appeared a few times. The rearrangement uses TRBV19 and TRBJ2-1; no definite D call. This CDR3 spans 10 amino acids. Trimming took off 7 bases at V and 9 bases at J, with 7 bases between the two ends. Germline CDR1 LNHDA, CDR2 SQIVND (reference sequence). CDR3 region: CASTYGEQFF. The CDR3 region has the DNA TGTGCCAGTACTTACGGTGAGCAGTTCTTC. The entire variable domain, with the rest obtained from reference TRBV19 and TRBJ2-1, is as follows: DGGITQSPKYLFRKEGQNVTLSCEQNLNHDAMYWYRQDPGQGLRLIYYSQIVNDFQKGDIAEGYSVSREKKESFPLTVTSAQKNPTAFYLCASTYGEQFFGPGTRLTVL.

The sample holds a few counts of this clone. This chain's CDR3 is CASSLDLWKGRTGELFF. For the CDR3, the DNA is TGTGCCAGCAGCTTAGATCTGTGGAAGGGGCGCACCGGGGAGCTGTTTTTT. The V gene is TRBV11-2, the J gene TRBJ2-2, with D possibly matching TRBD1 (5 bases). The germline V and J ends were trimmed by 0 bases and 4 bases, with 15 bases remaining between them. This CDR3 spans 17 amino acids. CDR1 is SGHAT and CDR2 is FQNNGV in the germline V gene.

This chain uses TRBV29-1 with TRBJ2-1, with a weak D call TRBD1 (5 bases). The V end was cut by 7 bases, the J end by 1 base, with 14 bases between. The CDR3 is 14 amino acids. Germline CDR1 SQVTM, CDR2 ANQGSEA. The CDR3 nucleotides are TGCAGCGCCGCAGACAGAATATCCTACAATGAGCAGTTCTTC. Its translation: CSAADRISYNEQFF.

The chain uses TRBV7-9 and TRBJ2-3; D is uncertain. The CDR3 has 12 residues. Germline values: CDR1 SEHNR, CDR2 FQNEAQ (reference sequence). Trimming shortened V by 6 bases and J by 4 bases, and 8 bases separated the two germline ends. DNA of the CDR3: TGTGCCAGCAGACCCGAAGCAGATACGCAGTATTTT. Amino acids: CASRPEADTQYF.

This clone was counted only a few times. The chain employs TRBV6-1 and TRBJ1-2; no reliable D call. Trimming stripped 2 bases from V and 4 bases from J, with 8 bases between. CDR1 MNHNS and CDR2 SASEGT come from the germline V gene. CDR3 length: 13 residues. CDR3: CASSETYVYGYTF. Written as DNA, the CDR3 is TGTGCCAGCAGTGAAACATATGTCTATGGCTACACCTTC.

The rearrangement joins TRBV6-5 to TRBJ2-2; D perhaps matches TRBD1 (6 bases). V lost 4 bases, J lost 4 bases, and 16 bases lay in between. This CDR3 region has 16 residues. CDR1 MNHEY and CDR2 SVGAGI come from the germline V gene. Written as DNA, the CDR3 is TGTGCCAGCAGTTTTCCACAAGGGGGTGGCACCGGGGAGCTGTTTTTT. Protein product: CASSFPQGGGTGELFF.

This clone was counted a few times. This chain uses TRBV5-4 with TRBJ2-5; tentatively, D is TRBD1 (5 bases). The V gene lost 0 bases and the J gene lost 1 base, with 13 bases spanning the gap. The CDR3 is made up of 16 amino acids. Germline assignment: CDR1 SGHNT and CDR2 YYREEE (reference sequence). The CDR3 DNA is TGTGCCAGCAGCTTGGAGGGCTGGGGCAGCCAAGAGACCCAGTACTTC. Translated: CASSLEGWGSQETQYF. Drawing the rest from reference TRBV5-4 and TRBJ2-5, the complete variable domain is ETGVTQSPTHLIKTRGQQVTLRCSSQSGHNTVSWYQQALGQGPQFIFQYYREEENGRGNFPPRFSGLQFPNYSSELNVNALELDDSALYLCASSLEGWGSQETQYFGPGTRLLVL.

Only a few counts were recorded for this clone. The chain is built from TRBV9 and TRBJ1-3; D is unclear. This CDR3 spans 16 amino acids. Trimming removed 0 bases from V and 4 bases from J, with 14 bases in between. Germline V lookup: CDR1 SGDLS, CDR2 YYNGEE. Written as DNA, the CDR3 is TGTGCCAGCAGCGTAGGAGGCAGGAATTCCGGAAACACCATATATTTT. Translation: CASSVGGRNSGNTIYF.

This clone was seen more than once but under ten times. This chain joins TRBV7-9 and TRBJ2-7, with a weak D call TRBD1 (6 bases). The CDR3 totals 14 residues. Germline V gene sequence: CDR1 SEHNR, CDR2 FQNEAQ (reference sequence). Trimming stripped 1 base from V and 3 bases from J, with 10 bases between. The CDR3 loop is CASSLGGTIYEQYF. CDR3 in DNA: TGTGCCAGCAGCTTAGGAGGGACAATCTACGAGCAGTACTTC.

In its sample, this clone was seen a few times. The rearrangement links TRBV10-3 to TRBJ1-6; D gene ambiguous. Germline V gene data show CDR1 as ENHRY and CDR2 as SYGVKD. The length of the CDR3 is 12 residues. Between the trimmed V and J ends, which lost 5 bases and 11 bases, there was a span of 10 bases. The CDR3 DNA reads as TGTGCCATCAGTTCGGCGGACCCACCCCTCCACTTT. It yields the protein CAISSADPPLHF.

This chain links TRBV10-3 with TRBJ2-5; D is perhaps TRBD1 (6 bases). Trimming took off 6 bases at V and 1 base at J, with 9 bases between the two ends. The CDR3 runs 13 residues. Germline CDR1 ENHRY, CDR2 SYGVKD. For the CDR3, the DNA is TGTGCCATCAGGGGGGACACCCAAGAGACCCAGTACTTC. It codes for CAIRGDTQETQYF.

The chain has TRBV29-1 and TRBJ1-1; 8 bases are shared with TRBD1. Germline V gene data show CDR1 as SQVTM and CDR2 as ANQGSEA. J gave up 3 bases and V 4 bases, and 1 base lay outside the gene matches. The CDR3 extends over 12 amino acids. The CDR3 region is CSVGGQDTEAFF. In DNA, the CDR3 is TGCAGCGTTGGGGGACAGGACACTGAAGCTTTCTTT.

The rearrangement links TRBV6-5 to TRBJ1-3; unclear D gene. The CDR3 runs to 13 residues. Deletions cut 1 base from V and 4 bases from J, with 5 bases between. The germline V gene encodes CDR1 MNHEY and CDR2 SVGAGI. The CDR3 nucleotides read TGTGCCAGCAGTTACTTGGGGGGAAACACCATATATTTT. Protein product: CASSYLGGNTIYF.